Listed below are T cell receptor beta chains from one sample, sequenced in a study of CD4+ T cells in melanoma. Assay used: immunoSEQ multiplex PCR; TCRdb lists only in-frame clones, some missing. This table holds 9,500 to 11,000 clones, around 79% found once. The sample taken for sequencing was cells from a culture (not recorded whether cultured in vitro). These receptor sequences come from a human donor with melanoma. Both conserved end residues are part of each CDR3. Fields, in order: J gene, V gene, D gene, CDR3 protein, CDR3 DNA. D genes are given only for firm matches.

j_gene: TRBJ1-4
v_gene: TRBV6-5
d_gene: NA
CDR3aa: CASSYYGPNEKLFF
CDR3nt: TGTGCCAGCAGTTATTACGGGCCGAATGAAAAACTGTTTTTT

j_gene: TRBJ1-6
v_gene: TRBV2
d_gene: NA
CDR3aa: CASTVSYNSPLHF
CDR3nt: TGTGCCAGCACGGTCTCCTATAATTCACCCCTCCACTTT

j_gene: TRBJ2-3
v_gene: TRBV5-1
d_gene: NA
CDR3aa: CASSLDQGSGTDTQYF
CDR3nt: TGCGCCAGCAGCTTGGATCAGGGGAGTGGCACAGATACGCAGTATTTT

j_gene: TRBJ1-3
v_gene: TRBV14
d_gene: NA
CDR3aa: CASSHRSTVSGNTIYF
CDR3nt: TGTGCCAGCAGCCACCGATCGACAGTCTCTGGAAACACCATATATTTT

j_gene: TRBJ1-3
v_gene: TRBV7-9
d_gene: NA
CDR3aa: CASSPGIEAGNTIYF
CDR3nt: TGTGCCAGCAGCCCCGGTATCGAGGCTGGAAACACCATATATTTT

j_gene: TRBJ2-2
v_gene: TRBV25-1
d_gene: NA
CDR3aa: CASSEDIQGTTGELFF
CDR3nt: TGTGCCAGCAGTGAAGATATCCAGGGGACCACCGGGGAGCTGTTTTTT

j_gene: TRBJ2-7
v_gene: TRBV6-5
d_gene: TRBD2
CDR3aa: CASRGTSGGYEQYF
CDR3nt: TGTGCCAGCAGGGGGACTAGCGGGGGCTACGAGCAGTACTTC

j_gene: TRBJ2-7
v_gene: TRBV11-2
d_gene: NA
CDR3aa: CASSQLGGSSYEQYF
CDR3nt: TGTGCCAGCAGTCAACTAGGAGGCAGCTCCTACGAGCAGTACTTC

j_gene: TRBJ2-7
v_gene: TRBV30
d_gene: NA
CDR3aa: CAWSGSTIPPYEQYF
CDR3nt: TGTGCCTGGAGTGGGTCAACGATTCCCCCCTACGAGCAGTACTTC

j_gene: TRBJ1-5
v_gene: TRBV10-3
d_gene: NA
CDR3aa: CAISNFKGYGDQPQHF
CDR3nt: TGTGCCATCAGCAACTTCAAGGGGTACGGGGATCAGCCCCAGCATTTT

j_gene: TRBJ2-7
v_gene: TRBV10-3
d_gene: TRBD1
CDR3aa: CAISEPGTGTYEQYF
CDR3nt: TGTGCCATCAGTGAGCCCGGGACAGGGACCTACGAGCAGTACTTC

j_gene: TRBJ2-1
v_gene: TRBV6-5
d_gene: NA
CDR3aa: CASSYGLTTYNEQFF
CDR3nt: TGTGCCAGCAGTTACGGCCTTACTACCTACAATGAGCAGTTCTTC

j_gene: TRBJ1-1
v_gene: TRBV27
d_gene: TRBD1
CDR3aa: CASSSSWGTGTPEAFF
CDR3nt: TGTGCCAGCAGTTCCAGCTGGGGGACAGGGACCCCTGAAGCTTTCTTT